This TCR beta chain was retrieved from a study of cytomegalovirus exposure and HLA in healthy donors listed by TCRdb under 2017. The study in broad terms: An earlier analysis of some 550 of the donors reported about 250 Gb of sequence data and roughly 110 million unique TCR beta sequences from roughly 180 million T cells. An early release that covered roughly 600 HLA-typed donors contained about 290 gigabases of sequencing data and about 84 million unique TCR sequences. Of the 300 to 450 genotyped donors, roughly 76% were placed in the genetic ancestry cluster associated with self-reported Caucasian donors. The aim of the study was to test whether cataloging public T cell receptors could identify signatures of past pathogen exposure. The study used immunosequencing to profile the T cell repertoires of approximately 690 subjects and linked those repertoires to cytomegalovirus serostatus. A separate validation cohort of roughly 110 different subjects was used in addition to the 666-subject first cohort. High-throughput TCR immunosequencing, statistical association of individual TCRs with disease status, and machine learning were combined to predict cytomegalovirus infection status. A later analysis re-examined previously published TCR beta repertoires from more than 650 donors and added high-resolution HLA genotyping to investigate patterns of TCR occurrence. Rather than drawing on any new phenotypic data, the later analysis identified candidate immune exposures from TCR beta sequences and the way those sequences occurred across donors. In an earlier analysis of a few hundred of the donors, high-throughput TCR beta sequencing was used to judge whether each TCR beta V gene segment behaved as functional or pseudogenic. Alongside the repertoire data, information on donor age, sex, ethnicity and CMV serostatus was compiled. A later genetic analysis used genome-wide SNP genotypes for about 60% of the 666 donors, treating that subset as a discovery cohort. Every repertoire in the discovery cohort had been generated on one and the same sequencing platform. HLA typing included class I and class II loci at four-digit resolution. The number of donors typed differed by locus, with 629-630 for A, B, C, DRB1 and DQB1, more than 500 for DQA1, 600 to 610 for DPA1, and about 450 for DPB1. Several DR-DQ haplotypes were treated as single units for association and clustering because of strong linkage in the cohort. Among almost 400 genotyped donors of the cohort, an average of roughly 240,000 unique TCR beta nucleotide sequences were sequenced per donor, roughly 20% of them non-productive.

The cohort was made up of 666 healthy bone marrow donors. Cohort members were all nominally healthy when sampled, although unrecorded immune exposures were likely present. The donor was CMV seropositive and was included in the group of some 290 seropositive cohort members. Every donor gave a peripheral blood sample, and the peripheral blood mononuclear cells from that sample were used for TCR beta sequencing. The Qiagen DNeasy Blood Extraction Kit was used to extract genomic DNA from the blood cell samples. Findings and caveats that apply to the study as a whole: In a later analysis, about 16,000 TCR beta sequences were associated with specific HLA alleles at a false discovery rate of 0.05. Only TCR beta chains were sequenced in this cohort, and the absence of alpha or paired-chain data limited detectable features. Assigning TCR associations to individual alleles was difficult when HLA alleles, especially DR and DQ, strongly co-occurred. The classifier was reported to diagnose cytomegalovirus status with high specificity and sensitivity in both the original and validation cohorts. Presence/absence analyses assumed roughly uniform sequencing depth across donors, an assumption that may not hold. Broadly in line with IMGT annotations, most TCR beta V segments showed up in productive rearrangements about 87% or about 30% of the time in an earlier analysis of about 500 of the donors. An association between a missense DCLRE1C variant and V-gene and J-gene trimming of TCR beta chains was found in a later genetic analysis and replicated in an independent cohort. Most CMV-associated TCR beta chains appeared to be HLA-restricted in a later analysis, and the HLA associations seemed to be driven largely by CMV exposure. A cluster of highly shared sequence variants was judged likely to be a technical artifact of the sequencing pipeline. Compared with equally common non-associated chains, HLA-associated TCR beta chains in a later analysis were more clonally expanded and had lower generation probabilities. The study gave a list of around 170 TCR beta chains associated with cytomegalovirus. Because some donors lacked HLA typing at each locus, the association tests relied only on the typed subset. In a later genetic analysis, fewer N-insertions in productive TCRs were reported among donors in an Asian-associated ancestry cluster than the approximately 710-donor mean. Most TCR sequences were seen in very few donors, while some public TCRs were found in many individuals. Several of the top co-occurrence clusters appeared to be linked to parvovirus B19, influenza, CMV and Epstein-Barr virus, according to a later analysis. The only immune exposure information available for the cohort was CMV serostatus. It was suggested by the authors that the approach could potentially be generalized to other disease states and immunological phenotypes. A further reported finding was that TCR beta sequences accurately predicted the HLA-A and HLA-B alleles for most subjects in the first cohort. In vitro tests confirmed that a few of the cytomegalovirus-associated TCR beta chains recognize cytomegalovirus antigens. The earlier analysis of around 600 of the donors excluded approximately 17 rarely observed V segments, including chromosome 9 orphons, because counts were too low. Correlated functional status among segregating V segments might reflect linkage disequilibrium, but an unknown experimental factor could not be ruled out. A later analysis found that TCR association rates varied across HLA loci, with DRB1 alleles showing the most associated TCRs and HLA-C alleles the fewest.

This clone was seen more than once but under ten times. Its binding antigen is unknown. No much larger clone exists at a distance of one base, and base qualities are not known. Distinct nucleotide sequences in the sample also encode this CDR3. Libraries came from the immunoSEQ multiplex PCR assay. For the multiplex PCR, a mixture combining 60 forward primers for TCR Vbeta segments and 13 reverse primers for TCR Jbeta segments was used. The CDR3 region of rearranged TCR beta genes was amplified from genomic DNA with a multiplex PCR assay. The amplified TCR beta libraries were sequenced on the Illumina HiSeq System as 87-base-pair reads. As for how the authors treated the data: In a later analysis, some 80 million unique TCR beta chains were counted across the 500 to 850 repertoires, and roughly 10 million of these chains were shared by at least two donors. To remove PCR and sequencing errors, raw reads were error-corrected and collapsed into unique sequences using a nearest-neighbor algorithm that merged closely related sequences. Alignment of CDR3 sequences to IMGT reference sequences was used to assign V, D and J gene segments. For a sequence to be retained, a match of at least six nucleotides to both a V gene segment and a J gene segment was required. A rearrangement was called productive if the CDR3 had no stop codons and remained in frame with V and J, and every other rearrangement was called non-productive. CDR3 was defined by IMGT convention, running from the second conserved V-encoded cysteine to the conserved J-encoded phenylalanine. In an earlier analysis of around 640 of the donors, sequences lacking an unambiguous match to a single V gene segment were excluded. In an earlier analysis of approximately 500 of the donors, a V segment was called functional when productive rearrangements were above 56.7%, and segregating when the standard deviation between donors exceeded 5%. To diagnose cytomegalovirus status from the catalog of TCR beta chain sequences, a statistical classification framework was built. In a later analysis, V and J genes were assigned by comparing TCR nucleotide sequences against IMGT/GENE-DB human TR gene sequences. A later analysis assigned CDR3 sequences and most-parsimonious VDJ recombination scenarios with the TCRdist pipeline. A later analysis defined each TCR beta chain by its CDR3 amino acid sequence plus V-gene family, and excluded reads lacking a unique V-gene family. In a later analysis, approximately 640 highly shared, low-generation-probability nucleotide sequences were removed to address suspected cross-contamination and a sequencing artifact. In a later analysis, a clonal expansion index was calculated for each public chain from normalized within-repertoire ranks of inferred template counts. In a later analysis, generation probabilities were computed using a VDJ recombination model fitted to out-of-frame rearrangements, and the results were checked against IGoR. In a later analysis, hypergeometric tests were used to score TCR-TCR, TCR-HLA and TCR-CMV co-occurrence, with a repertoire-size bias correction applied to TCR pairs. A later analysis estimated false discovery rates by permuting HLA or CMV assignments 20 times. A later analysis grouped co-occurring TCRs with DBSCAN, adding TCRdist sequence similarity when clustering within HLA-allele-positive subsets. Repertoires with fewer than 30,000 or more than 120,000 public chains, plus five repertoires with anomalous nucleotide sharing, were excluded from co-occurrence clustering. Entries here come from immuneACCESS through TCRdb and include only in-frame sequences with V and J called. Some clones fail to appear in such tables; in the studies checked, an unresolved V gene covers under half of the shortfall, and the cause of the remainder is unknown. The V and J calls and the clone size are those of that table, but D and trimming were determined from the DNA. The sample table holds about 130,000 clones, of which roughly 8.8% were seen once. The top ten clones comprise about 6.7% of the sample.

The TCR originated in a woman aged 40 to 50 in good health and CMV-seropositive. The material sequenced was PBMCs.

The nucleotide sequence reads TGTGCCAGCAGCTCCGGGGGGAGCTCCTACAATGAGCAGTTCTTC. The resulting protein is CASSSGGSSYNEQFF. The chain couples TRBV7-2 to TRBJ2-1, with 7 bases aligning to TRBD2. From a lookup of the germline V gene, CDR1 and CDR2 are SGHTA and FQGNSA. Clipping removes 4 bases from V and 0 bases from J, with 3 as the unmatched junction base count. The CDR3, cysteine through phenylalanine, is 15 amino acids long. Only the CDR3 part of the read is kept: 45 bases, read in frame from the first base.